Below are 12 T cell receptor beta chains sequenced from a single sample in a study of cytotoxic CD8 clonotypes in ibrutinib-treated CLL. TCRdb's copy holds only in-frame clones and misses some; the assay was immunoSEQ multiplex PCR. The sample lists approximately 330,000 clones, about 77% seen once, with under 8.5% in the top ten. The sequencing here drew on PBMCs, taken before ibrutinib treatment. The receptors stem from a human donor with chronic lymphocytic leukemia.

This chain joins TRBV14 and TRBJ2-7; D is uncertain. CDR3 size: 11 residues. Germline values: CDR1 SGHDN, CDR2 FVKESK. V was cut by 6 bases and J by 7 bases, with 10 bases left in between. DNA for the CDR3: TGTGCCAGCAGTCTGAGCGTGGAGCAGTACTTC. Translated: CASSLSVEQYF.

Only a few counts were recorded for this clone. The V gene is TRBV15, the J gene TRBJ2-5; D is uncertain. Germline V gene sequence: CDR1 LNHNV, CDR2 YYDKDF (reference sequence). The CDR3 length is 13 residues. V was clipped by 1 base and J by 2 bases, with 5 bases between them. CDR3 in DNA: TGTGCCACCAGCAGAGGACCTCAAGAGACCCAGTACTTC. Protein product: CATSRGPQETQYF.

This rearrangement joins TRBV27 to TRBJ2-7; TRBD2 matches 7 bases. Germline loops: CDR1 MNHEY, CDR2 SMNVEV (reference sequence). With 6 bases clipped from V and 5 bases from J, the junction kept 13 bases outside the gene matches. The CDR3 runs 15 residues. CDR3 loop: CASSPGSSSGNEQYF. The CDR3 nucleotides read TGTGCCAGCAGCCCGGGCAGCTCTAGCGGTAACGAGCAGTACTTC.

This chain uses TRBV5-1 with TRBJ1-2; possibly TRBD1 for D (5 bases). The CDR3 spans 15 residues. The germline V gene has CDR1 SGHRS and CDR2 YFSETQ. V shed 0 bases and J shed 8 bases, with 17 bases lying between them. CDR3 DNA: TGCGCCAGCAGCTTGGCCCTGGGGACGAGGGGCGGCTACACCTTC. Translated: CASSLALGTRGGYTF.

V usage is TRBV7-9 and J usage is TRBJ1-1, with 8 bases that match TRBD1. J gave up 4 bases and V 3 bases, and 7 bases lay outside the gene matches. The CDR3 totals 15 residues. CDR1 SEHNR and CDR2 FQNEAQ come from the germline V gene (reference sequence). In DNA, the CDR3 is TGTGCCAGCAGCTTCCAACAGGGGGTCGGCACTGAAGCTTTCTTT. Translation: CASSFQQGVGTEAFF.

The chain couples TRBV6-5 to TRBJ2-7, with D perhaps TRBD1 or TRBD2 (6 bases each). Germline-derived CDR1 and CDR2 are MNHEY and SVGAGI. This CDR3 is 16 amino acids long. With 4 bases removed from V and 0 bases from J, the gap between germline ends came to 16 bases. Here the CDR3 reads CASSSGVGGSSYEQYF. The CDR3 nucleotides read TGTGCCAGCAGTTCGGGTGTAGGGGGGAGCTCCTACGAGCAGTACTTC.

The CDR3 DNA follows: TGTGCCAGCAGCCCCTGGGGGCTTAGCAATCAGCCCCAGCATTTT. It codes for CASSPWGLSNQPQHF. This sequence joins TRBV5-8 and TRBJ1-5, with D possibly being TRBD1 (6 bases). Trimming removed 4 bases at V and 0 bases at J, with 11 bases between. CDR1 is SGHTS, CDR2 YDEGEE, per germline. The CDR3 extends over 15 amino acids. Full variable domain (missing parts from reference TRBV5-8 and TRBJ1-5): EAGVTQSPTHLIKTRGQQATLRCSPISGHTSVYWYQQALGLGLQFLLWYDEGEERNRGNFPPRFSGRQFPNYSSELNVNALELEDSALYLCASSPWGLSNQPQHFGDGTRLSIL.

In its sample, this clone was seen once. The chain uses TRBV4-3 and TRBJ1-2; tentative D call: TRBD1 (6 bases). V lost 2 bases and J 3 bases, leaving 22 bases between the germline ends. The V gene's germline CDR1 is LGHNA and CDR2 YSLEER. The CDR3 consists of 18 residues. This chain's CDR3 is CASSQRARGIGLYYGYTF. Here the CDR3 DNA reads TGCGCCAGCAGCCAACGAGCAAGGGGGATCGGGTTATACTATGGCTACACCTTC.

CDR3 nucleotides: TGTGCCAGCAGTTACATAGGGGCAGCGTACCAAGAGACCCAGTACTTC. Translating it yields CASSYIGAAYQETQYF. The chain combines TRBV6-5 with TRBJ2-5; TRBD1 is a possible D gene (5 bases). The length of the CDR3 is 16 residues. Trimming removed 2 bases from V and 0 bases from J, with 13 bases in between. Per germline, CDR1 MNHEY and CDR2 SVGAGI.

The V and J genes are TRBV7-2 and TRBJ2-5; D is undetermined. The CDR3 is 14 amino acids. Trimming removed 5 bases at V and 5 bases at J, with 15 bases between. Per germline, CDR1 SGHTA and CDR2 FQGNSA. CDR3 sequence (DNA): TGTGCCAGCAGCCCCGTCTCGGGCCGGGAGACCCAGTACTTC. It codes for CASSPVSGRETQYF.

The chain is built from TRBV4-2 and TRBJ2-7; 9 positions agree with TRBD1. CDR3 length: 16 amino acids. The V and J ends lost 4 bases and 3 bases, in that order; junction bases with no gene match: 10. In germline, CDR1 is LGHNA, CDR2 YNFKEQ. The CDR3 DNA reads TGTGCCAGCAGCCCAACCGGGACAGGGTTAAGCTACGAGCAGTACTTC. Translating it yields CASSPTGTGLSYEQYF.

This clone was seen a handful of times. The gene calls are TRBV6-5 and TRBJ1-5, with TRBD1 as a possible D gene (5 bases). Germline V lookup: CDR1 MNHEY, CDR2 SVGAGI. The CDR3 consists of 14 residues. V was shortened by 2 bases and J by 3 bases, with 8 bases between the two germline ends. CDR3 sequence reads: CASSYKGINQPQHF. The CDR3 DNA sequence: TGTGCCAGCAGTTACAAGGGGATCAATCAGCCCCAGCATTTT.